This TCR beta chain was profiled in a study of blood T cells in healthy people across ages. The study, taken as a whole, reports: When set beside aged donors, long-lived donors presented more naive CD4+ cells and higher diversity.

This clonotype came up a few times. Its target is not known. The authors ran a second PCR of about 7 to 11 cycles using a sample-barcoded 5' primer and a J-beta primer mix. TCRdb processed the 5' RACE reads anew with MiXCR; each CDR3 protein has one entry. The profile shows about 770,000 distinct CDR3 sequences, under 45% of them singletons. CDR1 and CDR2 from the germline V gene are LGHNA and YSLEER. This CDR3 is 19 amino acids long. The V end was cut by 4 bases, the J end by 2 bases, with 27 bases between. The genes are TRBV4-3 and TRBJ2-7; either TRBD1 or TRBD2 may fit D (5 bases each). The source is a man aged 60 to 69 in good health. Sequencing was done on a sample of blood. The CDR3 DNA sequence: TGCGCCAGCAGCCCTCGAACCGGGACCGCTGACGGTTTTGCCTACGAGCAGTACTTC. This codes for CASSPRTGTADGFAYEQYF.